The 13 T cell receptor beta chains below come from one sample, sequenced in a study of T-cell memory formation after mild COVID-19. In TCRdb, the 5' RACE reads were re-called with MiXCR into one record per CDR3 protein. The profile shows about 110,000 distinct CDR3 sequences, more than 15% of them singletons. Source material: PBMCs or a T cell subset sorted from them (not recorded which). These receptor sequences come from an adult woman who had mild COVID-19 (a few samples of this study predate the infection). Cell type and time point are not known.

The rearrangement links TRBV5-1 to TRBJ2-1, with 16 bases fitting TRBD2. In germline, CDR1 is SGHRS, CDR2 YFSETQ. The CDR3 is 19 amino acids. V gave up 1 base and J gave up 9 bases; unmatched junction bases: 13. The CDR3: CASSLRLGLAGGGKGEQFF. CDR3 nucleotide sequence: TGCGCCAGCAGCTTGAGGCTGGGACTAGCGGGAGGGGGAAAGGGTGAGCAGTTCTTC.

The J gene is TRBJ1-1, the V gene TRBV9, with D maybe TRBD1 (6 bases). The V end was cut by 0 bases, the J end by 11 bases, with 20 bases between. This CDR3 is built from 15 residues. Germline CDR1 and CDR2: SGDLS and YYNGEE. The CDR3 nucleotides read TGTGCCAGCAGCGTAGGGGGGGGCGCATATGAATTCGCTTTCTTT. Protein sequence: CASSVGGGAYEFAFF.

This chain uses TRBV29-1 with TRBJ1-1; unclear D gene. Germline CDR1 and CDR2: SQVTM and ANQGSEA. The length of the CDR3 is 11 residues. V was trimmed by 5 bases and J by 2 bases, leaving 6 bases between them. CDR3 residues: CSVRINTEAFF. The CDR3 bases are TGCAGCGTTCGGATTAACACTGAAGCTTTCTTT.

This clonotype has only a few counts. This chain joins TRBV5-1 and TRBJ2-3; TRBD2 aligns across 12 bases. After removal of 2 bases from V and 2 bases from J, the junction contained 6 bases not matched to a gene. There are 17 residues in the CDR3. Germline V gene lookup returns CDR1 SGHRS and CDR2 YFSETQ. DNA for the CDR3: TGCGCCAGCAGCTTCGATGGACTAGCGGGGAACACAGATACGCAGTATTTT. Translation: CASSFDGLAGNTDTQYF.

The CDR3 spells CASSFTGFYGYTF. The CDR3 region has the DNA TGCGCCAGCAGCTTCACAGGGTTCTATGGCTACACCTTC. This chain joins TRBV5-1 and TRBJ1-2; possible D gene TRBD1, 6 bases. This CDR3 comprises 13 residues. Looked up from germline, CDR1 is SGHRS and CDR2 is YFSETQ. V dropped 2 bases and J dropped 4 bases, with 9 bases sitting between them.

This chain links TRBV7-9 with TRBJ1-1, with D tentatively TRBD1 (5 bases). V shed 0 bases and J shed 2 bases, with 13 bases lying between them. This CDR3 is built from 16 residues. Germline lookup yields CDR1 SEHNR and CDR2 FQNEAQ (reference sequence). The DNA of the CDR3 is TGTGCCAGCAGCTTAGCGGTGTGGCAGGGCAACACTGAAGCTTTCTTT. Protein product: CASSLAVWQGNTEAFF. Looking up the rest from reference TRBV7-9 and TRBJ1-1 gives the full variable domain: DTGVSQNPRHKITKRGQNVTFRCDPISEHNRLYWYRQTLGQGPEFLTYFQNEAQLEKSRLLSDRFSAERPKGSFSTLEIQRTEQGDSAMYLCASSLAVWQGNTEAFFGQGTRLTVV.

Note on this clonotype: One end of the junction varies from germline; a read error may be responsible. The chain couples TRBV7-7 to TRBJ2-7; TRBD2 agrees at 8 bases. Per the germline V gene, CDR1 is SSHAT and CDR2 is FNYEAQ (reference sequence). This CDR3 has 14 amino acids. In nucleotides, the CDR3 is TGTGCTAGCAGCGCGGGACTAGGAGCCTACGAGCAGTACTTC. Translating it yields CASSAGLGAYEQYF.

This clonotype was counted a few times. The rearrangement uses TRBV20-1 and TRBJ2-7, with 7 bases lining up with TRBD1. Germline V CDR1 and CDR2: DFQATT, SNEGSKA (reference sequence). Germline trimming cut 6 bases from V and 5 bases from J; bases unmatched to any gene: 7. The CDR3 runs 12 residues. The CDR3 loop is CSARDRVNEQYF. The DNA for the CDR3 is TGCAGTGCAAGGGACAGAGTGAACGAGCAGTACTTC.

This clonotype was observed a handful of times. The chain recombines TRBV5-5 with TRBJ2-5, with 12 bases that match TRBD1. The CDR3 has 16 residues. Germline lookup yields CDR1 SGHKS and CDR2 YYEKEE (reference sequence). Germline trimming cut 3 bases from V and 4 bases from J; bases unmatched to any gene: 7. CDR3 sequence (DNA): TGTGCCAGCAGCTCCGCTAAGGGACAGGGGGCAGAGACCCAGTACTTC. It encodes CASSSAKGQGAETQYF.

This chain joins TRBV7-3 and TRBJ2-2; D unclear. The length of the CDR3 is 17 residues. Deletions cut 0 bases from V and 0 bases from J, with 11 bases between. Per germline, CDR1 SGHTA and CDR2 FQGTGA. CDR3 bases: TGTGCCAGCAGCTTAACTTTGGGTGACGCGAACACCGGGGAGCTGTTTTTT. It is translated as CASSLTLGDANTGELFF.

This clonotype was seen more than once but under ten times. This rearrangement joins TRBV6-5 to TRBJ2-1; D uncertain. V shed 4 bases and J shed 8 bases, with 12 bases lying between them. Per germline, CDR1 MNHEY and CDR2 SVGAGI. The CDR3 length is 13 residues. As DNA, the CDR3 is TGTGCCAGCAGTTGGGATTGGCGCGATGAGCAGTTCTTC. Encoded protein: CASSWDWRDEQFF.

There are a few counts of this clonotype. This sequence joins TRBV4-1 and TRBJ1-1; 8 bases match TRBD1. The CDR3 has 14 amino acids. V gave up 4 bases and J gave up 3 bases; unmatched junction bases: 4. Germline V gives CDR1 MGHRA, CDR2 YSYEKL. This chain's CDR3 is CASSLNRGDTEAFF. DNA for the CDR3: TGCGCCAGCAGCCTTAACAGGGGGGACACTGAAGCTTTCTTT.

This clonotype was counted a few times. The V call is TRBV20-1, the J call TRBJ2-3; D remains unclear. Trimming stripped 6 bases from V and 2 bases from J, with 18 bases between. This CDR3 spans 15 amino acids. CDR1 DFQATT and CDR2 SNEGSKA come from the germline V gene (reference sequence). CDR3 in amino acids: CSARPSPTHTDTQYF. Here the CDR3 DNA reads TGCAGTGCCCGCCCCTCCCCGACTCACACAGATACGCAGTATTTT.